These T cell receptor beta chains were read from a single sample in a study of blood T cell repertoires in COVID-19. Libraries were prepared by immunoSEQ multiplex PCR; TCRdb keeps only in-frame clonotypes and omits some of them. The data hold about 410,000 clones, with around 86% observed a single time. The sequenced material came from peripheral blood. The receptors were gathered from a woman in her twenties or thirties with active or convalescent COVID-19. The CDR3 runs from the conserved cysteine through the conserved F or W. D genes are given only for firm matches. Not all rows give a size; the values are once, few, many and, for expanded clones, a class.

j_call: TRBJ1-4
d_call: TRBD1
cdr3_length: 14
clone_size: .
v_call: TRBV7-9
cdr3_nt: TGTGCCAGCAGCTTAGCAGGGGGCGTAGAAAAACTGTTTTTT
cdr3_aa: CASSLAGGVEKLFF

j_call: TRBJ2-7
d_call: .
cdr3_length: 13
clone_size: once
v_call: TRBV10-1
cdr3_nt: TGCGCCAGCAGTGCGGCGAGGTTCGGCGAGCAGTACTTC
cdr3_aa: CASSAARFGEQYF

j_call: TRBJ1-1
d_call: TRBD1
cdr3_length: 15
clone_size: .
v_call: TRBV9
cdr3_nt: TGTGCCAGCAGCGTAGAGGACAGGAGGAACACTGAAGCTTTCTTT
cdr3_aa: CASSVEDRRNTEAFF

j_call: TRBJ1-3
d_call: TRBD1
cdr3_length: 15
clone_size: .
v_call: TRBV18
cdr3_nt: TGTGCCAGCTCACCGGGACAGAGCTCTGGAAACACCATATATTTT
cdr3_aa: CASSPGQSSGNTIYF

j_call: TRBJ2-3
d_call: TRBD2
cdr3_length: 15
clone_size: .
v_call: TRBV2
cdr3_nt: TGTGCCAGCAGTGACTGGCGGGAGGAGCAGGATACGCAGTATTTT
cdr3_aa: CASSDWREEQDTQYF

j_call: TRBJ2-7
d_call: .
cdr3_length: 13
clone_size: .
v_call: TRBV9
cdr3_nt: TGTGCCAGCAGCCCCCACCTCGAGGGCGAGCAGTACTTC
cdr3_aa: CASSPHLEGEQYF

j_call: TRBJ1-1
d_call: .
cdr3_length: 14
clone_size: once
v_call: TRBV6-5
cdr3_nt: TGTGCCAGCAGCCTCGTTGGGGGGTACACTGAAGCTTTCTTT
cdr3_aa: CASSLVGGYTEAFF

j_call: TRBJ2-7
d_call: .
cdr3_length: 13
clone_size: .
v_call: TRBV29-1
cdr3_nt: TGCAGCGTTGAAAATGTACAGGCAGACGAGCAGTACTTC
cdr3_aa: CSVENVQADEQYF

j_call: TRBJ1-1
d_call: .
cdr3_length: 14
clone_size: once
v_call: TRBV3-1/TRBV3-2
cdr3_nt: TGTGCCAGCAGCCAGGGTAGATGGGCCACTGAAGCTTTCTTT
cdr3_aa: CASSQGRWATEAFF

j_call: TRBJ1-2
d_call: .
cdr3_length: 13
clone_size: .
v_call: TRBV28
cdr3_nt: TGTGCCAGCAGATCGGGACAAAAGTATGGCTACACCTTC
cdr3_aa: CASRSGQKYGYTF